A selection of T cell receptor beta chains follows, all from one sample in a study of regulatory T cells in long-lasting Graves disease. MiXCR, run by TCRdb on the multiplex PCR reads, gives a single entry per CDR3 protein. The sample has 400,000 to 500,000 distinct CDR3 sequences; about 15% are singletons. This sample also appeared in a second study, on T cells in Graves' hyperthyroidism and ophthalmopathy.

Material: peripheral blood mononuclear cells (PBMCs), obtained at new diagnosis, from a patient treated with antithyroid drugs. All receptors come from a woman under 40 with Graves disease. The conserved cysteine and the conserved F or W are not part of the CDR3 here.

cdr3_aa j_call cdr3_length v_call
ASSPGTPFTEAF TRBJ1-1 12 TRBV18
ASQRGGGRNEQF TRBJ2-1 12 TRBV12-3/TRBV12-4
ASSLRAGTAWY TRBJ2-3 11 TRBV5-1
ASSSRDSLASQPQH TRBJ1-5 14 TRBV2
AIKSSAKETQY TRBJ2-5 11 TRBV10-3
ASSLTIRGAKNIQY TRBJ2-4 14 TRBV28
ASSPNEFWGYT TRBJ1-2 11 TRBV5-6
ASSLGSGRDQPQH TRBJ1-5 13 TRBV5-1
ATSDARDGKLEQY TRBJ2-7 13 TRBV24-1
ASSSALAGTYNEQF TRBJ2-1 14 TRBV7-8
ASSMSARESYEQF TRBJ2-1 13 TRBV19
ASSAASGNAGELF TRBJ2-2 13 TRBV6-2/TRBV6-3
AWLRGAETEAF TRBJ1-1 11 TRBV30
ASSLASGRTYNEQF TRBJ2-1 14 TRBV5-4
ASSGKTGTSDPRGTGELF TRBJ2-2 18 TRBV9
ASSYSSRTLLIEQF TRBJ2-1 14 TRBV6-2/TRBV6-3
ASNGLAGTDTQY TRBJ2-3 12 TRBV11-2
AISGTGNTGELF TRBJ2-2 12 TRBV10-3
ATSEASGVYNEQF TRBJ2-1 13 TRBV24-1
ATSLGGNQETQY TRBJ2-5 12 TRBV24-1
ASRGDTNYGYT TRBJ1-2 11 TRBV6-2/TRBV6-3
AWSVSGFTDTQY TRBJ2-3 12 TRBV30
ATSVNPGSMDEQY TRBJ2-7 13 TRBV15
ASSQVRDERGYT TRBJ1-2 12 TRBV4-1
ASSLVSGSGANVLT TRBJ2-6 14 TRBV7-9
ASSPDSPGKTQY TRBJ2-5 12 TRBV3-1
ASSFGLAGGRETQY TRBJ2-5 14 TRBV7-8
SPGQGNNEQF TRBJ2-1 10 TRBV20-1
SASVPDRVGTEAF TRBJ1-1 13 TRBV20-1
ATSSGWSRSYNEQF TRBJ2-1 14 TRBV24-1
SASPILSTDTQY TRBJ2-3 12 TRBV20-1
ATSEEAGYNEQF TRBJ2-1 12 TRBV24-1
ASSAGTSRQNEQF TRBJ2-1 13 TRBV9
ASSSPSGENTEAF TRBJ1-1 13 TRBV28
ASSKLAGLAAPNEQF TRBJ2-1 15 TRBV19
ASSHAGKSPYNEQF TRBJ2-1 14 TRBV4-1
ASSLGGSNTEAF TRBJ1-1 12 TRBV5-1
ASSGQPNTEAF TRBJ1-1 11 TRBV6-1
ASSLGGVEEQY TRBJ2-7 11 TRBV27
ASSGPLPAGEQY TRBJ2-7 12 TRBV18
ASSLDRGSPPLH TRBJ1-6 12 TRBV11-2
SARGMGTSGRRVGETQY TRBJ2-5 17 TRBV20-1
ASSQDLGRGRGELF TRBJ2-2 14 TRBV4-1
ASEGQGIYNEQF TRBJ2-1 12 TRBV2
SVGEVATNEKLF TRBJ1-4 12 TRBV29-1
ASSFRRLAGDEYEQY TRBJ2-7 15 TRBV7-9
ASSITGVWSGYT TRBJ1-2 12 TRBV19
ANAGQGNTGELF TRBJ2-2 12 TRBV10-3
ASSPWGDEQF TRBJ2-1 10 TRBV5-1
ASSGGVHEQF TRBJ2-1 10 TRBV27
ASSRKPPGQGLNTGELF TRBJ2-2 17 TRBV2